The rows below give T cell receptor beta chains drawn from one sample of a study of blood T cell repertoires in COVID-19. Produced via immunoSEQ multiplex PCR; TCRdb's table is partial and in-frame only. The table lists 200,000 to 250,000 clones, 88% of them singletons. The sample comprised peripheral blood. Every receptor here comes from a woman aged 60-70 years with acute or convalescent COVID-19. Both conserved end residues are part of each CDR3. D genes are given only for firm matches. A clone size is listed for some rows: how often the clone was seen (once, few, many), or a class if it is expanded.

TRBJ2-5 TRBV7-9 . 18 TRBD1 TGTGCCAGCAGCCCCCCTCGGTGGGGACAGGGTTCCGCGGAGACCCAGTACTTC CASSPPRWGQGSAETQYF
TRBJ1-5 TRBV19 . 15 . TGTGCCAGTACCCCCCAGGGTTATAGCAATCAGCCCCAGCATTTT CASTPQGYSNQPQHF
TRBJ2-5 TRBV5-6 . 13 . TGTGCCAGCAGCTCCGTAACGGGGGAGACCCAGTACTTC CASSSVTGETQYF
TRBJ2-7 TRBV7-9 . 14 TRBD1 TGTGCCAGCAGCTTTGGGACAGGCTCCTACGAGCAGTACTTC CASSFGTGSYEQYF
TRBJ1-1 TRBV5-8 once 13 TRBD1 TGTGCCAGCAGCTTGAGGGGGCTGTCTGAAGCTTTCTTT CASSLRGLSEAFF
TRBJ2-5 TRBV5-4 . 13 . TGTGCCAGCAGCTTGGAAACCGGGGAGACCCAGTACTTC CASSLETGETQYF
TRBJ2-7 TRBV5-6 . 15 TRBD2 TGTGCCAGCAGCTTGGTAAGCGGGAGGGCCTACGAGCAGTACTTC CASSLVSGRAYEQYF
TRBJ2-1 TRBV3-1/TRBV3-2 once 16 TRBD2 TGTGCCAGCAGCCCTTCCCAGCGGGGGGCTCACAATGAGCAGTTCTTC CASSPSQRGAHNEQFF
TRBJ2-1 TRBV14 once 16 TRBD2 TGTGCCAGCAGGGATTCGACTAGCGGGGCCTACAATGAGCAGTTCTTC CASRDSTSGAYNEQFF
TRBJ1-1 TRBV10-3 few 16 TRBD1 TGTGCCATCAGTGAGTCGTCCATCCGGACAGGCACTGAAGCTTTCTTT CAISESSIRTGTEAFF
TRBJ1-6 TRBV28 . 15 . TGTGCCAGCAGTTTACCTGGAGGGACTAATTCACCCCTCCACTTT CASSLPGGTNSPLHF
TRBJ2-5 TRBV4-2 . 16 TRBD2 TGTGCCAGCAGCCAAGGAGGAGCGGGGGGGCATCAGACCCAGTACTTC CASSQGGAGGHQTQYF
TRBJ1-2 TRBV19 . 11 . TGTGCCAGTAGTATGCGATATGGCTACACCTTC CASSMRYGYTF
TRBJ2-7 TRBV20-1 . 11 . TGCAGCGCAGGGATATCCTACGAGCAGTACTTC CSAGISYEQYF
TRBJ1-1 TRBV5-6 . 17 . TGTGCCAGCAGCGGTTGGAAGACACTCCCTGAAATCACTGAAGCTTTCTTT CASSGWKTLPEITEAFF
TRBJ2-2 TRBV29-1 . 15 . TGCAGCGTTGATAGCCGAGCGGGTTCAACCGGGGAGCTGTTTTTT CSVDSRAGSTGELFF
TRBJ1-5 TRBV3-1/TRBV3-2 . 15 . TGTGCCAGCAGCCAATGGAGCCAGAGCAATCAGCCCCAGCATTTT CASSQWSQSNQPQHF
TRBJ1-1 TRBV9 . 15 . TGTGCCAGCAGCGTAGTACCGGTCGGGGGGACTGAAGCTTTCTTT CASSVVPVGGTEAFF
TRBJ2-7 TRBV7-8 . 15 . TGTGCCAGCAGCCTTAGGGCGGGGAGCTCCTACGAGCAGTACTTC CASSLRAGSSYEQYF
TRBJ1-1 TRBV11-2 once 13 . TGTGCCAGCAGCTTAGGGAGGCGGACTGAAGCTTTCTTT CASSLGRRTEAFF
TRBJ2-3 TRBV5-1 . 15 TRBD2 TGCGCCAGCAGCTTGGGCGGGGGGCTCACAGATACGCAGTATTTT CASSLGGGLTDTQYF
TRBJ1-5 TRBV2 . 14 . TGTGCCAGCAGTGTCCTACAGGGCGGTCAGCCCCAGCATTTT CASSVLQGGQPQHF
TRBJ2-1 TRBV7-7 . 16 TRBD2 TGTGCTAGCAGCCCCCTCCCTAGCGGGGGTAACAATGAGCAGTTCTTC CASSPLPSGGNNEQFF
TRBJ2-3 TRBV19 . 16 . TGTGCCAGTAGTATAGTCGGCGGGGTTAGCACAGATACGCAGTATTTT CASSIVGGVSTDTQYF
TRBJ2-5 TRBV5-1 . 14 . TGCGCCAGCAGCTGGGGGACTGCTCAAGAGACCCAGTACTTC CASSWGTAQETQYF
TRBJ2-3 TRBV18 once 17 TRBD2 TGTGCCAGCTCACCACCGGCCTTAGCGGGGGTCTCAGATACGCAGTATTTT CASSPPALAGVSDTQYF
TRBJ1-2 TRBV6-2/TRBV6-3 . 16 . TGTGCCAGCAGTTACCGGCAGCTTCTCCTAGTCTATGGCTACACCTTC CASSYRQLLLVYGYTF
TRBJ2-3 TRBV4-1 . 14 TRBD2 TGCGCCAGCAGCCAAGGAGTTACTAGCGGAGGAGACCATTTT CASSQGVTSGGDHF
TRBJ1-3 TRBV28 . 14 . TGTGCCAGCAGTTATCAGGGCGTTGGAAACACCATATATTTT CASSYQGVGNTIYF
TRBJ1-4 TRBV2 . 14 . TGTGCCAGCAGTGAACAGGGACTAAAGGAAAAACTGTTTTTT CASSEQGLKEKLFF
TRBJ1-2 TRBV5-6 . 14 . TGTGCCAGCAGGTTGGGACATCTAAACTATGGCTACACCTTC CASRLGHLNYGYTF
TRBJ2-2 TRBV10-1 few 15 . TGCGCCAGCAGTGAGTCGGGCAGGGACACCGGGGAGCTGTTTTTT CASSESGRDTGELFF
TRBJ2-7 TRBV10-3 . 14 . TGTGCCATCACCACAGGGTACTCTTCCTACGAGCAGTACTTC CAITTGYSSYEQYF
TRBJ1-1 TRBV24-1 . 13 . TGTGCCACCAGTCCCCGGTTCGGGGCTGAAGCTTTCTTT CATSPRFGAEAFF
TRBJ1-3 TRBV5-1 . 17 . TGCGCCAGCAGCTTGGGTCGTCGCGGGGGCACTGGAAACACCATATATTTT CASSLGRRGGTGNTIYF
TRBJ2-2 TRBV10-1 . 13 . TGCGCCAGCAGTGAGAGGGGATGGGGGGAGCTGTTTTTT CASSERGWGELFF
TRBJ2-3 TRBV2 once 17 TRBD1 TGTGCCAGCGGGAGTTCTCCGGGACAGGGACGGGCAGATACGCAGTATTTT CASGSSPGQGRADTQYF
TRBJ2-7 TRBV10-3 . 15 . TGTGCCATCAGTGAGTCAGTGGGGGCGCAGAACGAGCAGTACTTC CAISESVGAQNEQYF
TRBJ2-3 TRBV5-5 once 15 . TGTGCCAGCAGCTCCGTCCAGGGCGTCACAGATACGCAGTATTTT CASSSVQGVTDTQYF
TRBJ2-7 TRBV13 . 12 . TGTGCCAGCAGCCCGGACAGTTACGAGCAGTACTTC CASSPDSYEQYF
TRBJ1-1 TRBV6-1 . 12 . TGTGCCAGCAGTGACGTCCTCCCGGAAGCTTTCTTT CASSDVLPEAFF
TRBJ1-1 TRBV12-1 . 11 . TGTGCCAGCAGCTTTGCCCGTGAAGCTTTCTTT CASSFAREAFF
TRBJ2-7 TRBV18 once 16 TRBD1 TGTGCCAGCTCACCACAGTCAGGACAGGGTGGCTACGAGCAGTACTTC CASSPQSGQGGYEQYF
TRBJ1-2 TRBV9 . 14 . TGTGCCAGCAGCACCAACCAGGGGATCTATGGCTACACCTTC CASSTNQGIYGYTF
TRBJ2-3 TRBV4-1 . 13 . TGCGCCAGCAGCCTGGCGGGCACAGATACGCAGTATTTT CASSLAGTDTQYF
TRBJ1-3 TRBV4-3 . 16 . TGCGCCAGCAGCCAAGATAGGGACAACTCTGGAAACACCATATATTTT CASSQDRDNSGNTIYF
TRBJ2-7 TRBV7-2 few 15 . TGTGCCAGCAGCGCAGGAACAGGGTTTCGGTACGAGCAGTACTTC CASSAGTGFRYEQYF
TRBJ1-3 TRBV10-3 . 16 TRBD1 TGTGCCATCAGGGAGACAGGGGCGTCCGCTGGAAACACCATATATTTT CAIRETGASAGNTIYF
TRBJ2-3 TRBV30 once 14 . TGTGCCTGGAGTAATATGAGGCCCACAGATACGCAGTATTTT CAWSNMRPTDTQYF